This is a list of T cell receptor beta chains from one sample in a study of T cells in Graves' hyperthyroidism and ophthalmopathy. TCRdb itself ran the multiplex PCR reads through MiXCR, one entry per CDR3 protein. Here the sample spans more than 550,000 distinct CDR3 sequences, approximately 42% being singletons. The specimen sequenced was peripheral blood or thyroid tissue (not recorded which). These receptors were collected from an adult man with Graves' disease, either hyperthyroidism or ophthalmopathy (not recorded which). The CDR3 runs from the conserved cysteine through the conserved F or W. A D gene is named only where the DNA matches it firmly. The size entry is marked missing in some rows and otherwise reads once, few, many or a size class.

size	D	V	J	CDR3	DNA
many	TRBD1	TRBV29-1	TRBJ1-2	CSVEVGTGGYGYTF	TGCAGCGTTGAAGTAGGGACAGGGGGCTATGGCTACACCTTC
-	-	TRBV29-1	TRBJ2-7	CASGSTRSSYEQYF	TGTGCCAGCGGATCGACTAGATCCTCCTACGAGCAGTACTTC
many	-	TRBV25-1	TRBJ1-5	CASSEGAQHQPQHF	TGTGCCAGCAGTGAAGGGGCTCAACATCAGCCCCAGCATTTT
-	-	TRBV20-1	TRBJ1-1	CSARGLVDEAFF	TGCAGTGCCAGGGGTTTAGTCGATGAAGCTTTCTTT
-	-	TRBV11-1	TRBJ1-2	CASSLESAGPSLGYTF	TGTGCCAGCAGCTTAGAATCGGCAGGGCCCAGTCTAGGCTACACCTTC
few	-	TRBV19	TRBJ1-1	CASSKTRELNTEAFF	TGTGCCAGTAGTAAAACCAGAGAACTGAACACTGAAGCTTTCTTT
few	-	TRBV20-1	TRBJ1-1	CSARLAGVTEAFF	TGCAGTGCTAGGCTCGCAGGGGTCACTGAAGCTTTCTTT
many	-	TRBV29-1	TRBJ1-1	CSVEDGLDTEAFF	TGCAGCGTTGAAGATGGCCTAGACACTGAAGCTTTCTTT
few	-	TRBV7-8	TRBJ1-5	CASSAAGLGNQPQHF	TGTGCCAGCAGCGCCGCAGGCCTAGGGAATCAGCCCCAGCATTTT
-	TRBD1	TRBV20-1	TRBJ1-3	CSARDGTGFGNTIYF	TGCAGTGCTAGAGATGGGACAGGGTTTGGAAACACCATATATTTT
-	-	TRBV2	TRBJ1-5	CASSFIVEGNQPQHF	TGTGCCAGCAGTTTTATAGTCGAGGGCAATCAGCCCCAGCATTTT
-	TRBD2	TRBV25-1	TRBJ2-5	CASRASGSETQYF	TGTGCCAGTAGGGCTAGCGGGAGTGAGACCCAGTACTTC
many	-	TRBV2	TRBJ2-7	CAARQGGSYEQYF	TGTGCCGCCAGACAGGGAGGCTCCTACGAGCAGTACTTC
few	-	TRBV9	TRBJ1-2	CASRNRAYGYTF	TGTGCCAGCAGAAACAGAGCCTATGGCTACACCTTC
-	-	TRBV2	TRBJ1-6	CASSLQGGVGNSPLHF	TGTGCCAGCAGTTTACAGGGCGGGGTGGGTAATTCACCCCTCCACTTT
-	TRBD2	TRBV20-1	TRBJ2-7	CSASWTSGRVGEQYF	TGCAGTGCTAGTTGGACTAGCGGGAGGGTTGGAGAGCAGTACTTC